A selection of T cell receptor beta chains follows, all from one sample in a study of cytotoxic CD8 clonotypes in ibrutinib-treated CLL. Sequenced by immunoSEQ multiplex PCR; TCRdb stores in-frame clones only, minus some. Of 300,000 to 350,000 clones in the sample, 80% were seen once. Sample: PBMCs, taken before ibrutinib treatment. The receptors stem from a human donor with chronic lymphocytic leukemia. CDR3s include the opening cysteine and the closing phenylalanine or tryptophan. The order of the fields is clone size, J gene, V gene, D gene, CDR3 protein, CDR3 DNA. D genes are given only for firm matches. Size values are once, few and many counts, or a class for expanded clones, and some rows have none.

clone size: -
J gene: TRBJ2-1
V gene: TRBV15
D gene: TRBD1
CDR3 protein: CATSRVQGHDMSSYNEQFF
CDR3 DNA: TGTGCCACCAGCAGAGTACAGGGGCACGACATGAGCTCCTACAATGAGCAGTTCTTC

clone size: -
J gene: TRBJ1-4
V gene: TRBV5-6
D gene: -
CDR3 protein: CASSFSGTLNEKLFF
CDR3 DNA: TGTGCCAGCAGCTTCTCGGGGACCCTTAATGAAAAACTGTTTTTT

clone size: -
J gene: TRBJ1-5
V gene: TRBV7-2
D gene: -
CDR3 protein: CASSLFGGGNQPQHF
CDR3 DNA: TGTGCCAGCAGCTTATTTGGTGGGGGCAATCAGCCCCAGCATTTT

clone size: -
J gene: TRBJ2-1
V gene: TRBV30
D gene: -
CDR3 protein: CAWSPGRLYEQFF
CDR3 DNA: TGTGCCTGGAGTCCGGGACGTTTGTATGAGCAGTTCTTC

clone size: few
J gene: TRBJ1-1
V gene: TRBV11-2
D gene: -
CDR3 protein: CASSLGQRGRVGTEAFF
CDR3 DNA: TGTGCCAGCAGCTTAGGTCAGCGAGGGCGCGTGGGCACTGAAGCTTTCTTT

clone size: -
J gene: TRBJ2-3
V gene: TRBV4-2
D gene: TRBD2
CDR3 protein: CASSQEGYGTSGTDTQYF
CDR3 DNA: TGTGCCAGCAGCCAAGAGGGGTACGGGACTAGCGGCACAGATACGCAGTATTTT

clone size: once
J gene: TRBJ1-2
V gene: TRBV5-1
D gene: -
CDR3 protein: CASSLEQGGYGYTF
CDR3 DNA: TGCGCCAGCAGCTTGGAACAGGGAGGATATGGCTACACCTTC

clone size: -
J gene: TRBJ1-5
V gene: TRBV30
D gene: -
CDR3 protein: CAWSVVQDNQPQHF
CDR3 DNA: TGTGCCTGGAGTGTCGTGCAGGACAATCAGCCCCAGCATTTT

clone size: -
J gene: TRBJ1-2
V gene: TRBV27
D gene: TRBD1
CDR3 protein: CASSLTRDSVYGYTF
CDR3 DNA: TGTGCCAGCAGCCTTACCCGGGACAGCGTCTATGGCTACACCTTC

clone size: -
J gene: TRBJ2-4
V gene: TRBV4-3
D gene: TRBD2
CDR3 protein: CASSQYGVAGGTGAKNIQYF
CDR3 DNA: TGCGCCAGCAGCCAATACGGGGTAGCGGGAGGTACCGGTGCCAAAAACATTCAGTACTTC

clone size: -
J gene: TRBJ2-2
V gene: TRBV5-4
D gene: TRBD2
CDR3 protein: CASSPLTSGGTGELFF
CDR3 DNA: TGTGCCAGCAGCCCCCTTACTAGCGGGGGAACCGGGGAGCTGTTTTTT

clone size: -
J gene: TRBJ2-7
V gene: TRBV19
D gene: -
CDR3 protein: CASSPRQRYYEQYF
CDR3 DNA: TGTGCCAGTAGTCCCAGACAGCGGTACTACGAGCAGTACTTC

clone size: -
J gene: TRBJ2-7
V gene: TRBV4-1
D gene: -
CDR3 protein: CASSQYEGQYEQYF
CDR3 DNA: TGCGCCAGCAGCCAATATGAGGGGCAGTACGAGCAGTACTTC

clone size: -
J gene: TRBJ1-3
V gene: TRBV5-4
D gene: -
CDR3 protein: CASIGASSSSSGNTIYF
CDR3 DNA: TGTGCCAGCATCGGGGCGTCGAGCTCAAGCTCTGGAAACACCATATATTTT

clone size: -
J gene: TRBJ1-5
V gene: TRBV4-3
D gene: TRBD1
CDR3 protein: CASSQDPGQGYQPQHF
CDR3 DNA: TGCGCCAGCAGCCAGGATCCGGGACAGGGCTATCAGCCCCAGCATTTT

clone size: -
J gene: TRBJ2-1
V gene: TRBV27
D gene: TRBD1
CDR3 protein: CASSLNRDRAYNEQFF
CDR3 DNA: TGTGCCAGCAGTTTAAACCGGGACAGGGCCTACAATGAGCAGTTCTTC

clone size: -
J gene: TRBJ2-2
V gene: TRBV5-6
D gene: TRBD1
CDR3 protein: CASSLPGQENTGELFF
CDR3 DNA: TGTGCCAGCAGCTTGCCGGGACAGGAGAACACCGGGGAGCTGTTTTTT

clone size: -
J gene: TRBJ2-7
V gene: TRBV6-1
D gene: TRBD2
CDR3 protein: CASSEGLAGAGYEQYF
CDR3 DNA: TGTGCCAGCAGTGAGGGACTAGCGGGAGCAGGGTACGAGCAGTACTTC

clone size: few
J gene: TRBJ2-7
V gene: TRBV2
D gene: -
CDR3 protein: CASSADTTEQYF
CDR3 DNA: TGTGCCAGCAGTGCCGACACTACGGAGCAGTACTTC

clone size: -
J gene: TRBJ2-7
V gene: TRBV7-9
D gene: -
CDR3 protein: CASSLQEPRGASSYEQYF
CDR3 DNA: TGTGCCAGCAGCTTACAAGAACCAAGGGGCGCAAGCTCCTACGAGCAGTACTTC

clone size: -
J gene: TRBJ2-5
V gene: TRBV10-1
D gene: TRBD1
CDR3 protein: CASSDPGQGDGAQYF
CDR3 DNA: TGCGCCAGCAGTGACCCGGGACAGGGGGACGGGGCCCAGTACTTC

clone size: -
J gene: TRBJ2-1
V gene: TRBV9
D gene: TRBD2
CDR3 protein: CASTLSSGNYNEQFF
CDR3 DNA: TGTGCCAGCACCCTCAGTAGCGGGAACTACAATGAGCAGTTCTTC

clone size: -
J gene: TRBJ2-1
V gene: TRBV11-2
D gene: TRBD2
CDR3 protein: CASSPPRAGGINEQFF
CDR3 DNA: TGTGCCAGCAGCCCCCCACGAGCGGGAGGGATCAATGAGCAGTTCTTC

clone size: -
J gene: TRBJ2-3
V gene: TRBV28
D gene: TRBD2
CDR3 protein: CAILNSGRDTQYF
CDR3 DNA: TGTGCGATACTCAATAGCGGGAGGGATACGCAGTATTTT

clone size: few
J gene: TRBJ1-2
V gene: TRBV28
D gene: -
CDR3 protein: CASSLLTGGYGYTF
CDR3 DNA: TGTGCCAGCAGTTTACTGACGGGGGGTTATGGCTACACCTTC

clone size: few
J gene: TRBJ2-1
V gene: TRBV7-9
D gene: -
CDR3 protein: CASSPSWGNEQFF
CDR3 DNA: TGTGCCAGCAGCCCCTCATGGGGAAATGAGCAGTTCTTC

clone size: -
J gene: TRBJ2-4
V gene: TRBV18
D gene: -
CDR3 protein: CASSPRLLAKNIQYF
CDR3 DNA: TGTGCCAGCTCACCGCGCTTATTAGCCAAAAACATTCAGTACTTC

clone size: many
J gene: TRBJ1-4
V gene: TRBV10-3
D gene: -
CDR3 protein: CAISISPGPESEKLFF
CDR3 DNA: TGTGCCATCAGCATATCCCCTGGGCCAGAGAGTGAAAAACTGTTTTTT

clone size: -
J gene: TRBJ1-5
V gene: TRBV27
D gene: -
CDR3 protein: CASSSASNQPQHF
CDR3 DNA: TGTGCCAGCAGTTCAGCTAGCAATCAGCCCCAGCATTTT

clone size: -
J gene: TRBJ2-7
V gene: TRBV6-1
D gene: -
CDR3 protein: CASSEWGQDKEQYF
CDR3 DNA: TGTGCCAGCAGTGAATGGGGACAAGATAAGGAGCAGTACTTC

clone size: once
J gene: TRBJ2-5
V gene: TRBV5-8
D gene: TRBD1
CDR3 protein: CASSSPDREETQYF
CDR3 DNA: TGTGCCAGCAGCTCACCGGACAGGGAAGAGACCCAGTACTTC

clone size: once
J gene: TRBJ1-1
V gene: TRBV5-1
D gene: -
CDR3 protein: CASSLRGTTEAFF
CDR3 DNA: TGCGCCAGCAGCTTGCGGGGGACCACTGAAGCTTTCTTT

clone size: -
J gene: TRBJ1-5
V gene: TRBV10-2
D gene: -
CDR3 protein: CASSIYLYSNQPQHF
CDR3 DNA: TGCGCCAGCAGTATTTACCTTTATAGCAATCAGCCCCAGCATTTT

clone size: -
J gene: TRBJ2-1
V gene: TRBV28
D gene: -
CDR3 protein: CASSTAGQGLGEQFF
CDR3 DNA: TGTGCCAGCAGTACGGCCGGGCAGGGGTTGGGTGAGCAGTTCTTC

clone size: few
J gene: TRBJ2-5
V gene: TRBV2
D gene: TRBD2
CDR3 protein: CASRGTSGKETQYF
CDR3 DNA: TGTGCCAGCAGAGGGACTAGCGGAAAAGAGACCCAGTACTTC

clone size: -
J gene: TRBJ2-5
V gene: TRBV29-1
D gene: -
CDR3 protein: CSVKLGQETQYF
CDR3 DNA: TGCAGCGTCAAACTAGGGCAAGAGACCCAGTACTTC

clone size: -
J gene: TRBJ1-2
V gene: TRBV28
D gene: TRBD1
CDR3 protein: CASSFGWGQNYGYTF
CDR3 DNA: TGTGCCAGCAGTTTTGGATGGGGACAGAACTATGGCTACACCTTC

clone size: -
J gene: TRBJ2-3
V gene: TRBV28
D gene: -
CDR3 protein: CASSFVAEEGSDTQYF
CDR3 DNA: TGTGCCAGCAGTTTTGTGGCGGAAGAGGGGTCAGATACGCAGTATTTT

clone size: few
J gene: TRBJ1-5
V gene: TRBV27
D gene: -
CDR3 protein: CASSSALSNQPQHF
CDR3 DNA: TGTGCCAGCAGTTCGGCACTAAGCAATCAGCCCCAGCATTTT

clone size: -
J gene: TRBJ1-1
V gene: TRBV6-1
D gene: -
CDR3 protein: CASRQEEMNTEAFF
CDR3 DNA: TGTGCCAGCAGGCAGGAGGAAATGAACACTGAAGCTTTCTTT

clone size: few
J gene: TRBJ1-2
V gene: TRBV5-4
D gene: -
CDR3 protein: CASSVPGEGDYGYTF
CDR3 DNA: TGTGCCAGCAGCGTACCAGGGGAAGGGGACTATGGCTACACCTTC

clone size: -
J gene: TRBJ1-5
V gene: TRBV18
D gene: -
CDR3 protein: CASSPLEGRPQHF
CDR3 DNA: TGTGCCAGCTCACCACTGGAGGGGAGGCCCCAGCATTTT